One sample yielded the 29 T cell receptor beta chains listed below, sequenced in a study of metastatic and nonmetastatic thyroid tumors. TCRdb re-called the PCR reads through MiXCR. The sample contains over 45,000 clones, 22% of which appear only once. All patients were treatment-naive before thyroid surgery. Sequencing was performed on blood. The source of these receptors is a male donor with papillary thyroid cancer or a benign thyroid nodule (not recorded which). Some clones in this sample may be carry-over from other donors' samples.

This clone occurred many times. V and J are TRBV12-3 or TRBV12-4 and TRBJ1-5; D is undetermined. This CDR3 comprises 14 residues. The ends were cut back, 6 bases at V and 0 bases at J, with 9 bases in the middle. CDR3 loop: CASSSYYSNQPQHF. The DNA for the CDR3 is TGTGCCAGCAGCTCTTACTATAGCAATCAGCCCCAGCATTTT.

This clone was recorded many times. The V gene is TRBV5-1, the J gene TRBJ2-5; D is perhaps TRBD2 (5 bases). The germline CDR1 and CDR2 sequences are SGHRS and YFSETQ. The ends were cut back, 4 bases at V and 5 bases at J, with 18 bases in the middle. The CDR3 sequence is 15 residues long. The CDR3 sequence: CASSLEDLLGETQYF. In nucleotides, the CDR3 is TGCGCCAGCAGCCTGGAGGACCTCCTAGGGGAGACCCAGTACTTC.

V and J are TRBV28 and TRBJ1-1, with D possibly matching TRBD1 (5 bases). Trimming stripped 1 base from V and 5 bases from J, with 11 bases between. This CDR3 region has 14 residues. The germline V gene has CDR1 MDHEN and CDR2 SYDVKM. The CDR3 DNA is TGTGCCAGCAGTTTATTGGGGGGAGGGACTGAAGCTTTCTTT. It codes for CASSLLGGGTEAFF. The full variable domain, completed using reference TRBV28 and TRBJ1-1, is DVKVTQSSRYLVKRTGEKVFLECVQDMDHENMFWYRQDPGLGLRLIYFSYDVKMKEKGDIPEGYSVSREKKERFSLILESASTNQTSMYLCASSLLGGGTEAFFGQGTRLTVV.

This clone was seen many times. The chain joins TRBV11-3 to TRBJ1-4; no clear D. V lost 5 bases to trimming and J lost 4 bases, with 14 bases between them. Germline assignment: CDR1 SGHNT and CDR2 YENEEA. The CDR3 contains 15 residues. In DNA form, the CDR3 reads TGTGCCAGCAGCACCCGGACGCGAAGTAATGAAAAACTGTTTTTT. Translating it yields CASSTRTRSNEKLFF.

This clone came up many times. The V and J genes are TRBV5-1 and TRBJ1-1, with D possibly matching TRBD1 (5 bases). CDR1 is SGHRS, CDR2 YFSETQ, per germline. The length of the CDR3 is 13 residues. Trimming removed 4 bases at V and 6 bases at J, with 13 bases between. This chain's CDR3 is CASSQGRSSEAFF. The CDR3 DNA is TGCGCCAGCAGCCAGGGACGTAGTTCTGAAGCTTTCTTT.

Only a few counts were recorded for this clone. The rearrangement uses TRBV6-5 and TRBJ2-7, with 7 bases aligning to TRBD2. CDR1 MNHEY and CDR2 SVGAGI come from the germline V gene. The CDR3 has 15 amino acids. The V segment lost 0 bases and the J segment 2 bases; nucleotides outside the gene matches: 4. This chain's CDR3 is CASSYSMAGAYEQYF. The CDR3, as DNA: TGTGCCAGCAGTTACTCGATGGCGGGAGCCTACGAGCAGTACTTC.

CDR3: CAITPALVVTGELFF. Written as DNA, the CDR3 is TGTGCCATCACCCCAGCCCTGGTGGTTACCGGGGAGCTGTTTTTT. The chain employs TRBV10-3 and TRBJ2-2; D gene ambiguous. V lost 7 bases and J lost 5, with 17 bases in between. From germline, CDR1 is ENHRY and CDR2 SYGVKD. The CDR3 covers 15 residues.

This clone came up many times. V gene TRBV5-4 combines with J gene TRBJ2-2; D call uncertain. V dropped 4 bases and J dropped 6 bases, with 7 bases sitting between them. Per germline, CDR1 SGHNT and CDR2 YYREEE (reference sequence). This CDR3 comprises 12 residues. The CDR3 protein is CASSRPAGELFF. CDR3 in DNA: TGTGCCAGCAGCCGCCCAGCCGGGGAGCTGTTTTTT.

This clone was detected ten times or more. The V gene is TRBV18, the J gene TRBJ1-4, with 9 positions matching TRBD1. This CDR3 is built from 17 residues. CDR1 and CDR2 (germline): KGHSH, LQKENI. The J segment lost 0 bases and the V segment lost 5 bases, leaving 7 bases of the junction unmatched. The CDR3 nucleotides are TGTGCCAGCTCAGTTCTGGGACAGGGCTCAACTAATGAAAAACTGTTTTTT. This translates into CASSVLGQGSTNEKLFF.

In its sample, this clone ranks as medium-sized. The chain has TRBV20-1 and TRBJ2-7, with 10 bases aligning to TRBD2. The CDR3 length is 14 residues. Germline V lookup: CDR1 DFQATT, CDR2 SNEGSKA (reference sequence). V lost 0 bases and J lost 4; bases outside the gene matches: 3. The CDR3: CSAREPAGGYEQYF. For the CDR3, the DNA is TGCAGTGCTAGAGAACCAGCGGGAGGGTACGAGCAGTACTTC.

This clone was observed at least ten times. The chain couples TRBV6-1 to TRBJ2-2; 10 bases fit TRBD1. Trimming at V came to 6 bases and at J to 0 bases, leaving 4 bases not matched to a gene. The CDR3 length is 16 residues. CDR1 and CDR2 (germline): MNHNS, SASEGT. DNA for the CDR3: TGTGCCAGCAGCCGGGACAGGGGAACGAACACCGGGGAGCTGTTTTTT. Protein: CASSRDRGTNTGELFF.

Notes on this clone: The junction differs from germline at one of its ends, possibly a read error. The chain links TRBV27 to TRBJ1-1; no clear D. The CDR3 is 15 amino acids. Germline V gene sequence: CDR1 MNHEY, CDR2 SMNVEV (reference sequence). CDR3: CASSGLIPWNTEASF. In DNA form, the CDR3 reads TGTGCCAGCAGTGGACTGATCCCTTGGAACACTGAAGCTTCCTTT.

Many counts were recorded for this clone. V is TRBV15 and J is TRBJ2-3, with a tentative D call TRBD1 (5 bases). The CDR3 spans 13 residues. From germline, CDR1 is LNHNV and CDR2 YYDKDF (reference sequence). V lost 5 bases and J 0 bases, leaving 6 bases between the germline ends. The CDR3 nucleotides read TGTGCCACCAGCGACAGTAGCACAGATACGCAGTATTTT. As protein: CATSDSSTDTQYF.

The chain employs TRBV12-3 or TRBV12-4 and TRBJ1-5; weak D call: TRBD1 (5 bases). The V end was cut by 3 bases, the J end by 3 bases, with 9 bases between. This CDR3 has 14 amino acids. The CDR3 sequence: CASSFLGVNQPQHF. The CDR3 nucleotides read TGTGCCAGCAGTTTTTTAGGGGTCAATCAGCCCCAGCATTTT.

This clone has at least ten counts. The V gene is TRBV7-2, the J gene TRBJ2-1, with D unresolved. V was cut by 1 base and J by 2 bases, with 12 bases left in between. The CDR3 runs 16 residues. The germline V gene encodes CDR1 SGHTA and CDR2 FQGNSA. CDR3: CASSLGTQLAYNEQFF. The CDR3 DNA sequence: TGTGCCAGCAGCTTAGGAACCCAGTTAGCCTACAATGAGCAGTTCTTC.

This clone was found many times. This chain uses TRBV7-8 with TRBJ2-7, with D possibly matching TRBD2 (5 bases). This CDR3 has 12 residues. The germline CDR1 and CDR2 sequences are SGHVS and FQNEAQ. Trimming left V 3 bases short and J 6 bases short, with 9 bases between. DNA of the CDR3: TGTGCCAGCAGCTTCGGACTGACCGAGCAGTACTTC. Its protein is CASSFGLTEQYF.

This clone was counted ten times or more. The chain recombines TRBV4-1 with TRBJ2-1; 8 nucleotides align to TRBD2. Germline V gives CDR1 MGHRA, CDR2 YSYEKL. The CDR3 has 17 amino acids. V trimming: 4 bases; J trimming: 9 bases; junction bases outside the gene matches: 17. The CDR3 DNA reads TGCGCCAGCAGCCCAGGGCCCCTGGCGGGGGGTGAGGTTGAGCAGTTCTTC. Amino acid sequence: CASSPGPLAGGEVEQFF.

This clone was seen at least ten times. The V call is TRBV5-1, the J call TRBJ1-2, with 7 nucleotides matching TRBD1. J was trimmed by 2 bases and V by 1 base; bases with no gene match: 11. Germline loops: CDR1 SGHRS, CDR2 YFSETQ. The length of the CDR3 is 17 residues. CDR3 sequence: CASSLNQVRQGNYGYTF. DNA for the CDR3: TGCGCCAGCAGCTTGAACCAAGTGAGACAGGGAAACTATGGCTACACCTTC. The variable domain in full, with the rest retrieved from reference TRBV5-1 and TRBJ1-2, is KAGVTQTPRYLIKTRGQQVTLSCSPISGHRSVSWYQQTPGQGLQFLFEYFSETQRNKGNFPGRFSGRQFSNSRSEMNVSTLELGDSALYLCASSLNQVRQGNYGYTFGSGTRLTVV.

This chain links TRBV28 with TRBJ2-3; 10 positions agree with TRBD2. Germline trimming cut 4 bases from V and 0 bases from J; bases unmatched to any gene: 1. The CDR3 has 15 residues. Germline CDR1 MDHEN, CDR2 SYDVKM. The CDR3 nucleotides read TGTGCCAGCAGTTGGACTAGCGGTAGCACAGATACGCAGTATTTT. Translation: CASSWTSGSTDTQYF.

This clone was counted ten times or more. This may be a read error: a much more frequent sequence differs by one nucleotide. V gene TRBV11-2 combines with J gene TRBJ2-2, with 10 nucleotides matching TRBD1. Germline V gives CDR1 SGHAT, CDR2 FQNNGV. The CDR3 runs 17 residues. CDR3: CVSSFRQGAWQVEELFF. The CDR3 region has the DNA TGTGTCAGCAGCTTCCGACAGGGGGCTTGGCAGGTGGAGGAGCTGTTTTTT.

This clone occurred many times. This rearrangement joins TRBV20-1 to TRBJ1-1; no clear D gene. Germline CDR1 DFQATT, CDR2 SNEGSKA (reference sequence). The CDR3 extends over 13 amino acids. The V and J ends lost 6 bases and 5 bases respectively, with 16 bases between them. CDR3 sequence (DNA): TGCAGTGCCGCGCGGGGAATGGGGACTGAAGCTTTCTTT. As protein: CSAARGMGTEAFF.

This clone was recorded many times. The rearrangement uses TRBV28 and TRBJ1-5, with TRBD1 as a possible D gene (5 bases). This CDR3 has 13 residues. Germline assignment: CDR1 MDHEN and CDR2 SYDVKM. The germline V and J ends were trimmed by 2 bases and 7 bases, with 9 bases remaining between them. Written as DNA, the CDR3 is TGTGCCAGCAGTTTAGGGGGGGAACAGCCCCAGCATTTT. Protein sequence: CASSLGGEQPQHF.

This clone showed up just a few times. At one of its ends the junction is not consistent with the germline gene, which may arise from a read error. The J gene is TRBJ1-2, the V gene TRBV7-9, with D perhaps matching TRBD1 (5 bases). The CDR3 runs 15 residues. Germline V gene lookup returns CDR1 SEHNR and CDR2 FQNEAQ (reference sequence). CDR3 nucleotides: TGTGCCATCAGCTTAGGAGTCCGGGACGACTATGGCTACACCTTC. Translated, it gives CAISLGVRDDYGYTF.

This chain connects TRBV29-1 to TRBJ2-2; 8 bases match TRBD2. There are 14 residues in the CDR3. V trimming: 5 bases; J trimming: 7 bases; junction bases outside the gene matches: 9. CDR1 SQVTM and CDR2 ANQGSEA come from the germline V gene. CDR3 region: CSVLAGGEGGELFF. The CDR3 nucleotides read TGCAGCGTTTTAGCCGGGGGGGAGGGCGGGGAGCTGTTTTTT.

CDR3 sequence reads: CSAQDRGSYNQPQHF. The CDR3 DNA reads as TGCAGTGCACAGGACAGGGGGTCGTACAATCAGCCCCAGCATTTT. The chain is built from TRBV20-1 and TRBJ1-5, with 10 bases fitting TRBD1. The J segment lost 3 bases and the V segment lost 6 bases, leaving 8 bases of the junction unmatched. Germline CDR1 DFQATT, CDR2 SNEGSKA (reference sequence). The CDR3 is 15 residues long.

This clone was counted at least ten times. The chain employs TRBV20-1 and TRBJ2-7; unclear D gene. The CDR3 runs to 19 residues. CDR1 DFQATT and CDR2 SNEGSKA come from the germline V gene (reference sequence). V was pared by 6 bases and J by 0 bases, with 30 bases between. As DNA, the CDR3 is TGCAGTGCCTCCCGACCGGTGACCACGCATGACTCCGTCTCCTACGAGCAGTACTTC. Translating gives CSASRPVTTHDSVSYEQYF.

This clone was detected ten times or more. The gene calls are TRBV2 and TRBJ1-4, with unresolved D. The germline gives CDR1 SNHLY, CDR2 FYNNEI. The CDR3 loop spans 13 amino acids. V lost 7 bases and J 2 bases, leaving 8 bases between the germline ends. CDR3 protein: CASTRGTNEKLFF. CDR3 sequence (DNA): TGTGCCAGCACCCGAGGGACTAATGAAAAACTGTTTTTT.

The CDR3 nucleotides read TGTGCCAGCAGCGTTCCGGGACTAGCGATCGGTGAGCAGTTCTTC. Its translation: CASSVPGLAIGEQFF. The chain employs TRBV11-2 and TRBJ2-1, with 10 bases fitting TRBD2. The J segment lost 9 bases and the V segment lost 5 bases, leaving 10 bases of the junction unmatched. CDR1 and CDR2 from the germline V gene are SGHAT and FQNNGV. This CDR3 has 15 amino acids.

This clone was detected ten times or more. This could be a read error, since a much larger clone is one nucleotide away. V is TRBV18 and J is TRBJ1-2, with 7 bases aligning to TRBD1. CDR3 length: 15 amino acids. Germline V gives CDR1 KGHSH, CDR2 LQKENI. CDR3 loop: CASSADRLENYGHTF. CDR3 bases: TGTGCCAGCTCAGCGGACAGGTTGGAGAACTATGGCCACACCTTC.